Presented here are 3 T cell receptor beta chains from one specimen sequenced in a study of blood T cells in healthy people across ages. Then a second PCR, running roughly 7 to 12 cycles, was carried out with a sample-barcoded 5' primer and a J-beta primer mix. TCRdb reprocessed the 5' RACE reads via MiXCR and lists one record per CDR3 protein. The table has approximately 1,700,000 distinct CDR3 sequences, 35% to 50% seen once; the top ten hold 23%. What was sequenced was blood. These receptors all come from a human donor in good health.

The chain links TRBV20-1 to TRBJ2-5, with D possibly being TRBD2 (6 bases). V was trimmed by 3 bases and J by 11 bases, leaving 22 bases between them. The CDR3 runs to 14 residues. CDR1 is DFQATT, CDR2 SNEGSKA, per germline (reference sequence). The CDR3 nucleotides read TGCAGTGCTAGCCGGGACGGAGAAAGGAGCGGGCAGTACTTC. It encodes CSASRDGERSGQYF.

Written as DNA, the CDR3 is TGTGCCAGCAGCTTGGACAGCTTAACTTCCTCCATGAACACTGAAGCTTTCTTT. Amino acid sequence: CASSLDSLTSSMNTEAFF. The J gene is TRBJ1-1, the V gene TRBV7-2, with D perhaps matching TRBD1 (6 bases). The germline V gene has CDR1 SGHTA and CDR2 FQGNSA. Trimming pared 3 bases from V and 0 bases from J, leaving 20 bases between. The CDR3 loop spans 18 amino acids.

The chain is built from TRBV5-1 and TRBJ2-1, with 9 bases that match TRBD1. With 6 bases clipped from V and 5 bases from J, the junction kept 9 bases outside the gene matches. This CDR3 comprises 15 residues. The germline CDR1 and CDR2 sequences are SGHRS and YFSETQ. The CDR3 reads CASNPGQGSHNEQFF. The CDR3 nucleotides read TGCGCCAGCAACCCGGGACAGGGATCTCACAATGAGCAGTTCTTC.